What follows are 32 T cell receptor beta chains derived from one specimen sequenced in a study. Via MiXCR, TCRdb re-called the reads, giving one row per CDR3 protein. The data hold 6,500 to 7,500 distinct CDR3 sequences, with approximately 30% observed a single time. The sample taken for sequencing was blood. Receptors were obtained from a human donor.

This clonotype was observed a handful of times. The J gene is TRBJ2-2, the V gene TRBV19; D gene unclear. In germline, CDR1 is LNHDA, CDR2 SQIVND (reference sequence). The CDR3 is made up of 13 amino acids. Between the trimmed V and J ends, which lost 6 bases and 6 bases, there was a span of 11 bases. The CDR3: CASSPRRSGELFF. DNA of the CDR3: TGTGCCAGTAGCCCCAGGCGGTCCGGGGAGCTGTTTTTT.

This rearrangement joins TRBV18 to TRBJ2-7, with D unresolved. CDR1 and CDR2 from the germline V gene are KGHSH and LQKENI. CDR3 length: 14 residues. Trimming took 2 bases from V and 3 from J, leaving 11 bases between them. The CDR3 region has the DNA TGTGCCAGCTCACCATCATCCGAGAACTACGAGCAGTACTTC. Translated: CASSPSSENYEQYF.

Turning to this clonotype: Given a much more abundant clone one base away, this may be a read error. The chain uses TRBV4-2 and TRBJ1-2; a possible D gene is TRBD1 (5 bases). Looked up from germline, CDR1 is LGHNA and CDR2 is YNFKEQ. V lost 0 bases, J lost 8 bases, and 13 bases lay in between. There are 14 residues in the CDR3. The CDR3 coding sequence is TGTGCCAGCAGCCAAGAGAGTCGGGGCGCCGGCTACACCTTC. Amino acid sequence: CASSQESRGAGYTF.

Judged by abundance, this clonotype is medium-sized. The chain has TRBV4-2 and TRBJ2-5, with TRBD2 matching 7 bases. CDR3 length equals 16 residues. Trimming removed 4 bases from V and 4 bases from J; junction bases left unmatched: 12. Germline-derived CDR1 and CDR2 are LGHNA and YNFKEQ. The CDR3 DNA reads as TGTGCCAGCAGCCCTAGCGGCCCTGGGAGGGCAGAGACCCAGTACTTC. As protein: CASSPSGPGRAETQYF.

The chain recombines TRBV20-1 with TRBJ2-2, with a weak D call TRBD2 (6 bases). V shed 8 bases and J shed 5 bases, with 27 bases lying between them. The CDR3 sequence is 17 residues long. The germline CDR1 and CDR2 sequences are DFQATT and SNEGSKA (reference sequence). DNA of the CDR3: TGCAGTTCGATAAGCGGCCGCCATGGAGGGAGAACCGGGGAGCTGTTTTTT. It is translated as CSSISGRHGGRTGELFF.

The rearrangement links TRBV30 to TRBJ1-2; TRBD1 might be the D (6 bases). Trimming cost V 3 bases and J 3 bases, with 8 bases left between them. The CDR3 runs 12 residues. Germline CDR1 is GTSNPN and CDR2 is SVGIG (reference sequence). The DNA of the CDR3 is TGTGCCTGGAGGGGGGCTGACTATGGCTACACCTTC. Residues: CAWRGADYGYTF. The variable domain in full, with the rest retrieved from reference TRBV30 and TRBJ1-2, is SQTIHQWPATLVQPVGSPLSLECTVEGTSNPNLYWYRQAAGRGLQLLFYSVGIGQISSEVPQNLSASRPQDRQFILSSKKLLLSDSGFYLCAWRGADYGYTFGSGTRLTVV.

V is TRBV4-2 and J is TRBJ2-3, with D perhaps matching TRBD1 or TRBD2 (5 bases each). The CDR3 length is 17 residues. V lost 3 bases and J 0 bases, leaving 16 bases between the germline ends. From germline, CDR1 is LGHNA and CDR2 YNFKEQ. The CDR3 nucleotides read TGTGCCAGCAGCCACGGGGACCGGGACGGTAGCACAGATACGCAGTATTTT. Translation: CASSHGDRDGSTDTQYF.

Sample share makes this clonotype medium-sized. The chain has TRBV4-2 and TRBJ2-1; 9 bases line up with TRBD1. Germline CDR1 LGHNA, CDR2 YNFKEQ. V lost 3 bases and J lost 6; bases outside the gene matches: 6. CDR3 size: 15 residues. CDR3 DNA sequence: TGTGCCAGCAGCCAGCCGGGACAGGGAAGCAATGAGCAGTTCTTC. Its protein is CASSQPGQGSNEQFF.

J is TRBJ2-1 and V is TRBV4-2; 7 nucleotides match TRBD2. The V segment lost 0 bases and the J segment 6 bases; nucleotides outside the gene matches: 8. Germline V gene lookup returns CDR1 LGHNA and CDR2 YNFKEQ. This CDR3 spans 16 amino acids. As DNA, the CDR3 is TGTGCCAGCAGCCAAGAACGTGCTAGCGGAACCAATGAGCAGTTCTTC. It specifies CASSQERASGTNEQFF.

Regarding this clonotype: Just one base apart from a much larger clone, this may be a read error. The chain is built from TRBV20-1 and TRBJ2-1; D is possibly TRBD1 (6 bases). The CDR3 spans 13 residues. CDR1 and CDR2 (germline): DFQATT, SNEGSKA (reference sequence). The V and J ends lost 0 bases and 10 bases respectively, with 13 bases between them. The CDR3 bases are TGCAGTGCTAGAGAAAGGACAGATTACGAGCAGTTCTTC. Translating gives CSARERTDYEQFF.

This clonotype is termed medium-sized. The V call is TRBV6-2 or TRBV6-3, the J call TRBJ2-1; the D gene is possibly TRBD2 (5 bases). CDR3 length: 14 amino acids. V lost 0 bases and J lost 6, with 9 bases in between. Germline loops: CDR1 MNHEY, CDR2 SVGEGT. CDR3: CASSYSASSNEQFF. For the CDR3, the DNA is TGTGCCAGCAGTTACTCAGCTAGCAGCAATGAGCAGTTCTTC.

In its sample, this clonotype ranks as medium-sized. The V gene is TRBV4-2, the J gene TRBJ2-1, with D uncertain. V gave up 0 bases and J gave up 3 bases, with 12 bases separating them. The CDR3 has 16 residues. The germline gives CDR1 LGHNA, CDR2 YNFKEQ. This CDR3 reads CASSQDSAVGYNEQFF. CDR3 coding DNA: TGTGCCAGCAGCCAAGATTCGGCAGTAGGCTACAATGAGCAGTTCTTC.

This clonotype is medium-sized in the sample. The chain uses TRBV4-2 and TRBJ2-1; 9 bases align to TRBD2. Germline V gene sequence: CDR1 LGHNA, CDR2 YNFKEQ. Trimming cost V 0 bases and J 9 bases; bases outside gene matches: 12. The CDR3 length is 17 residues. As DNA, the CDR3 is TGTGCCAGCAGCCAAGATGGAGGTAGCGGGAGTTCTGGTGAGCAGTTCTTC. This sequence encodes CASSQDGGSGSSGEQFF.

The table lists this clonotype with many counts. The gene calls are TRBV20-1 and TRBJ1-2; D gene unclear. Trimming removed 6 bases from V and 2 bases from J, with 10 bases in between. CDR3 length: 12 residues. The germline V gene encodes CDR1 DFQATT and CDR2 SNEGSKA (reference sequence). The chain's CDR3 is CSATDGNYGYTF. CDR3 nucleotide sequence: TGCAGTGCGACCGACGGGAACTATGGCTACACCTTC.

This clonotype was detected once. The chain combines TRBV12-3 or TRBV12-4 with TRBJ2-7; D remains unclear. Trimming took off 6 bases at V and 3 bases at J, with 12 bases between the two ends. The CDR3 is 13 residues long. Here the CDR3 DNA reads TGTGCCAGCAGATTAACTTCGGACTACGAGCAGTACTTC. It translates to CASRLTSDYEQYF.

The CDR3 DNA sequence: TGTGCCAGCAGGTCCGGGGAGCTGTTTTTT. Amino acid sequence: CASRSGELFF. This chain joins TRBV14 and TRBJ2-2; D not certain. Trimming took off 6 bases at V and 6 bases at J, with 2 bases between the two ends. This CDR3 is 10 amino acids long. The germline V gene encodes CDR1 SGHDN and CDR2 FVKESK.

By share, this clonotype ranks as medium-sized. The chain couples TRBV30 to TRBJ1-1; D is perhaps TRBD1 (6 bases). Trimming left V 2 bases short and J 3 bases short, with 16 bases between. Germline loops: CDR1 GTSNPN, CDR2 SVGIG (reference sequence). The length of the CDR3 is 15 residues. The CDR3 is CAWSSTGSPYTEAFF. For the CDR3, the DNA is TGTGCCTGGAGTTCAACAGGGTCTCCGTACACTGAAGCTTTCTTT.

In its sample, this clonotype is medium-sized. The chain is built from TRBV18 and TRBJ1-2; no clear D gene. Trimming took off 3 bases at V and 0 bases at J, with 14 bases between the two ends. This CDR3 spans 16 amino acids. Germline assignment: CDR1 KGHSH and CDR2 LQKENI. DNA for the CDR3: TGTGCCAGCTCACCCATGCAGGATTCTACTAACTATGGCTACACCTTC. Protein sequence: CASSPMQDSTNYGYTF.

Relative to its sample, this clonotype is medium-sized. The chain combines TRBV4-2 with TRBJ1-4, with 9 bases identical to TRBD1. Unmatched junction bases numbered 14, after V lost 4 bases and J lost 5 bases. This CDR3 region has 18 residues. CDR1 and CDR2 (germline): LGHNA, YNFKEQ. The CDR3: CASSPLPGQGRPNEKLFF. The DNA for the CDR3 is TGTGCCAGCAGCCCCCTCCCGGGACAGGGTCGCCCAAATGAAAAACTGTTTTTT.

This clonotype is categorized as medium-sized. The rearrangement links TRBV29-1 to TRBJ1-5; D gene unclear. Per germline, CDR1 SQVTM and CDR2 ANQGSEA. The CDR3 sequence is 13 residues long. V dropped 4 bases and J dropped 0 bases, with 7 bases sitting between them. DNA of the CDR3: TGCAGCGTTGCGCGGGATAGCAATCAGCCCCAGCATTTT. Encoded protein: CSVARDSNQPQHF.

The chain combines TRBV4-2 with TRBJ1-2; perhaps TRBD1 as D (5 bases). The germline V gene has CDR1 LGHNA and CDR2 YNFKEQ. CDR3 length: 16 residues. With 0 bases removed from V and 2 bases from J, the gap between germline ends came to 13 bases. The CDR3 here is CASSQDGGVVNYGYTF. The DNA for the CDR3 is TGTGCCAGCAGCCAAGACGGGGGAGTCGTCAACTATGGCTACACCTTC.

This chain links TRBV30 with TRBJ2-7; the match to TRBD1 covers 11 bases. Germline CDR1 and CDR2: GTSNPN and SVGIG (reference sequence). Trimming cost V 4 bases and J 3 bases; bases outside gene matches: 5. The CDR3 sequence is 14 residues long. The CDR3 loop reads CAWKSGTGGYEQYF. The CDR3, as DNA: TGTGCCTGGAAGAGTGGGACAGGGGGCTACGAGCAGTACTTC.

The CDR3 sequence is CASVDGQGNEKLFF. The CDR3, as DNA: TGTGCCAGCGTTGATGGACAGGGTAATGAAAAACTGTTTTTT. V gene TRBV12-3 or TRBV12-4 combines with J gene TRBJ1-4, with 8 bases that match TRBD1. The CDR3 is made up of 14 amino acids. Trimming cost V 8 bases and J 4 bases; bases outside gene matches: 6.

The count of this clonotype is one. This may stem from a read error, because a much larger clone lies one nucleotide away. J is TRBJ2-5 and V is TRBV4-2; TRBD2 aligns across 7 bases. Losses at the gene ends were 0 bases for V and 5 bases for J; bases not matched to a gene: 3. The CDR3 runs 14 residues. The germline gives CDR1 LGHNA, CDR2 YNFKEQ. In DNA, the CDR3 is TGTGCCAGCAGCCAAGATCGGACTAGTGAGACCCAGTACTTC. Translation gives CASSQDRTSETQYF.

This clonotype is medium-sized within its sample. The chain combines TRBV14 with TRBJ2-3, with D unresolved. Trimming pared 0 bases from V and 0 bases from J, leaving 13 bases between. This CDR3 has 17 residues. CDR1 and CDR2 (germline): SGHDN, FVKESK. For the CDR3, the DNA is TGTGCCAGCAGCCAAGATCCGGCGGCATCTAGCACAGATACGCAGTATTTT. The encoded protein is CASSQDPAASSTDTQYF.

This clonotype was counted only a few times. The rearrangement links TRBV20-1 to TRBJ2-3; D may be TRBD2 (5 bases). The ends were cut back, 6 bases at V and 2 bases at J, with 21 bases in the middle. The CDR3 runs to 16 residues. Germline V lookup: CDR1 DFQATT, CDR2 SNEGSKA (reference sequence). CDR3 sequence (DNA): TGCAGTGCCTCCGTCGTCGGAGGCAGCGACACAGATACGCAGTATTTT. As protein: CSASVVGGSDTDTQYF.

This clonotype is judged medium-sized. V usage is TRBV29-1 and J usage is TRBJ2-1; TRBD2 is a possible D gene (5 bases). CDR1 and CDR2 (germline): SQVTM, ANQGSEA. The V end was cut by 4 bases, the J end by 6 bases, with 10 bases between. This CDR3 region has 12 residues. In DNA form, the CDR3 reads TGCAGCGTTGTTCACGGGGTCAATGAGCAGTTCTTC. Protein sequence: CSVVHGVNEQFF.

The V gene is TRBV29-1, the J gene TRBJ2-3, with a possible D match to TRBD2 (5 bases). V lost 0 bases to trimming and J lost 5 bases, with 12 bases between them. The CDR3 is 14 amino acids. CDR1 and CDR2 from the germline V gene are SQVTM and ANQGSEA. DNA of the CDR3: TGCAGCGTTGAAGAGGCCGGACTGGGAGATACGCAGTATTTT. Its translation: CSVEEAGLGDTQYF.

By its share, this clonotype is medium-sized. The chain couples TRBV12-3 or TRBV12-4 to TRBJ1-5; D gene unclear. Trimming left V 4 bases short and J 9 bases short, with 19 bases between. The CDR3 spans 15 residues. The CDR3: CASSSQYAGEPPQHF. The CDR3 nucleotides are TGTGCCAGCAGTTCCCAATATGCAGGCGAACCGCCCCAGCATTTT.

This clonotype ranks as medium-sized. The CDR3 reads CASSQGAGGTEAFF. CDR3 bases: TGTGCCAGCAGCCAAGGGGCAGGGGGCACTGAAGCTTTCTTT. The genes are TRBV14 and TRBJ1-1; TRBD1 matches 7 bases. CDR3 length: 14 amino acids. V trimming: 1 base; J trimming: 4 bases; junction bases outside the gene matches: 3. Germline V lookup: CDR1 SGHDN, CDR2 FVKESK.

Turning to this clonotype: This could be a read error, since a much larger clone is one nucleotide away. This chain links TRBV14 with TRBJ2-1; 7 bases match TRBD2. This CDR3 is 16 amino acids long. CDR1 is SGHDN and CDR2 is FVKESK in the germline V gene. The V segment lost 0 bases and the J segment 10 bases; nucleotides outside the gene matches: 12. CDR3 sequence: CASSQEQRASGGEQFF. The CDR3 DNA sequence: TGTGCCAGCAGCCAAGAACAGAGGGCTAGCGGCGGCGAGCAGTTCTTC.

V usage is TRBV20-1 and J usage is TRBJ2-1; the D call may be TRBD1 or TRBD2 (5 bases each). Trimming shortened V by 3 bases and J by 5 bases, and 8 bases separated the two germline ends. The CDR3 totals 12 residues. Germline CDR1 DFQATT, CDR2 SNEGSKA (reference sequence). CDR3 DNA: TGCAGTGCTAGCGGGACCCACAATGAGCAGTTCTTC. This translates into CSASGTHNEQFF.